Listed below are T cell receptor beta chains from one sample, sequenced in a study of T cell repertoires in cytomegalovirus infection. TCRdb reanalysed the reads using MiXCR and keeps one entry per CDR3 protein. The table shows 630,000 or so distinct CDR3 sequences, with less than 25% occurring only once. Specimen: CD8+ T cells from PBMCs. Source of these receptors: a human donor in good health (CMV status not recorded). Some clones in this sample may be carry-over from other donors' samples. Each CDR3 is given with its conserved first and last residue. The D gene is left open where the match is weak. Clone size appears in some rows only: once, few, many, or a class for an expanded clone.

d_call clone_size j_call v_call cdr3_aa
TRBD2 NA TRBJ2-1 TRBV6-6 CASKLAGGLNEQFF
NA few TRBJ1-1 TRBV20-1 CSARKTQGTEAFF
NA once TRBJ2-7 TRBV6-5 CASTGRGSYEQYF
TRBD2 many TRBJ2-1 TRBV7-9 CASRRLAGLWAEQFF
TRBD1 many TRBJ1-1 TRBV7-2 CASSPSRGQEAFF
NA few TRBJ2-7 TRBV7-8 CASSLARGGKDEQYF
TRBD2 NA TRBJ2-1 TRBV7-9 CASSLPGGPSEQFF
TRBD1 many TRBJ2-2 TRBV7-2 CASSVNGQGRITGELFF
NA NA TRBJ1-2 TRBV4-1 CASSQGASLTDGYTF
NA few TRBJ1-1 TRBV6-6 CASSPTINTEAFF
NA NA TRBJ1-1 TRBV13 CASSLNIEAFF
TRBD2 NA TRBJ2-3 TRBV12-3/TRBV12-4 CASSLTGGVRDTQYF
TRBD1 few TRBJ1-5 TRBV20-1 CSARGQGGSNQPQHF
NA NA TRBJ1-2 TRBV19 CASTHSFYGYTF
TRBD1 few TRBJ2-5 TRBV29-1 CSVEDQQGAATQYF
NA many TRBJ2-1 TRBV12-3/TRBV12-4 CASSFVVGKGSYNEQFF
NA few TRBJ1-1 TRBV20-1 CSARVWGTEAFF
TRBD2 NA TRBJ2-1 TRBV20-1 CSARDKRGGNYEQFF
NA NA TRBJ2-1 TRBV2 CASSEARTEGNNEQFF
NA few TRBJ2-1 TRBV27 CASSSQGTPYNEQFF
NA NA TRBJ1-5 TRBV7-9 CASSLGSYQPQHF
NA NA TRBJ1-2 TRBV28 CASSHNRVGYTF
TRBD2 many TRBJ2-3 TRBV7-2 CASSFTSGGSDTQYF
NA few TRBJ1-1 TRBV7-9 CASSAEGDVTEAFF
NA NA TRBJ2-5 TRBV28 CASRHQRRGETQYF
TRBD1 NA TRBJ2-1 TRBV20-1 CSGKPGQAYNEQFF
NA many TRBJ1-1 TRBV7-6 CASSLFIVGDNMNTEAFF
NA few TRBJ1-2 TRBV12-3/TRBV12-4 CASSAPGQEINYGYTF
NA NA TRBJ1-2 TRBV27 CASSDGILYGYTF
NA NA TRBJ2-1 TRBV6-5 CASSFSGVGDEQFF
TRBD2 NA TRBJ2-1 TRBV28 CATTGLLAGPLIYNEQFF
NA few TRBJ2-4 TRBV7-9 CASSPPEDKNIQYF
TRBD2 many TRBJ2-5 TRBV6-5 CASSSRLAETQYF
NA NA TRBJ2-2 TRBV12-3/TRBV12-4 CASLTHTGELFF
TRBD1 few TRBJ1-1 TRBV29-1 CSVEGTGERWNTEAFF
TRBD1 NA TRBJ2-3 TRBV6-2/TRBV6-3 CASSFRGQGDTQYF
TRBD2 many TRBJ2-5 TRBV6-1 CASSHTSGAQETQYF
NA NA TRBJ2-5 TRBV5-6 CASSLIRQAPPGTQYF
NA many TRBJ2-7 TRBV7-6 CASSLKKGNEQYF
TRBD1 NA TRBJ1-5 TRBV6-2/TRBV6-3 CASSGQGPRGDQPQHF
TRBD1 few TRBJ1-2 TRBV7-8 CASSSNHRGGYGYTF